The 30 T cell receptor beta chains below all came from one sample that was sequenced in a study of blood T cell repertoires in COVID-19 (TCRdb year 2020). The library was built by means of the immunoSEQ multiplex PCR assay. TCRdb's version of the immuneACCESS table is confined to in-frame rearrangements and falls short of the full clone set. An unresolved V gene accounts for under half of the shortfall where checked; the remainder is of unknown origin. Across this sample there are roughly 330,000 clones, with 80% to 90% seen only once. Of the sample, about 5.7% falls within the top ten clones. Sequencing was performed on PBMCs or T cells enriched from blood (not recorded which). The receptor set was obtained from a woman younger than 45 who had recovered from COVID-19.

The chain links TRBV6-1 to TRBJ2-1, with D perhaps matching TRBD2 (7 bases). Deletions cut 2 bases from V and 14 bases from J, with 25 bases between. CDR1 and CDR2 from the germline V gene are MNHNS and SASEGT. The CDR3 is 16 amino acids. The CDR3 DNA is TGTGCCAGCAGTGAACGCATTGGCGGGGGCCCTGGGGGTGAGTTCTTC. Encoded protein: CASSERIGGGPGGEFF.

The rearrangement links TRBV7-2 to TRBJ1-1; 10 nucleotides align to TRBD1. Germline-derived CDR1 and CDR2 are SGHTA and FQGNSA. V was clipped by 2 bases and J by 1 base; unmatched bases: 4. This CDR3 has 16 amino acids. The CDR3 loop is CASSLTWTGGNTEAFF. The DNA of the CDR3 is TGTGCCAGCAGCTTAACCTGGACAGGGGGGAACACTGAAGCTTTCTTT.

The chain uses TRBV2 and TRBJ2-7, with 7 bases lining up with TRBD2. The CDR3 length is 14 residues. Per the germline V gene, CDR1 is SNHLY and CDR2 is FYNNEI. Germline trimming cut 5 bases from V and 0 bases from J; bases unmatched to any gene: 4. The CDR3 DNA sequence: TGTGCCAGCAGTTGGACTAGAAGCTCCTACGAGCAGTACTTC. Translation gives CASSWTRSSYEQYF.

The chain employs TRBV10-3 and TRBJ1-5; D ambiguous. The CDR3 runs to 14 residues. Per germline, CDR1 ENHRY and CDR2 SYGVKD. The V gene lost 6 bases and the J gene lost 0 bases, with 9 bases spanning the gap. CDR3 protein: CAIRSDYSNQPQHF. The DNA for the CDR3 is TGTGCCATCAGGTCGGACTATAGCAATCAGCCCCAGCATTTT.

DNA for the CDR3: TGTGCCAGCAGTGAAGGCGCTAGCTACAATGAGCAGTTCTTC. Protein: CASSEGASYNEQFF. The chain employs TRBV6-1 and TRBJ2-1; D unresolved. The CDR3 has 14 residues. Germline-derived CDR1 and CDR2 are MNHNS and SASEGT. V gave up 1 base and J gave up 3 bases, with 7 bases separating them.

The CDR3 reads CASSPGQGFYEQYF. CDR3 bases: TGTGCCAGCAGTCCGGGACAGGGATTTTACGAGCAGTACTTC. The rearrangement links TRBV21-1 to TRBJ2-7; the listed D gene, TRBD1, was not tested against the DNA. TRBV21-1 is assigned pseudogene status. The CDR3 has 14 residues.

The V gene is TRBV6-5, the J gene TRBJ2-7, with D tentatively TRBD1 (6 bases). The V end was cut by 5 bases, the J end by 0 bases, with 14 bases between. The V gene's germline CDR1 is MNHEY and CDR2 SVGAGI. The CDR3 sequence is 15 residues long. Here the CDR3 DNA reads TGTGCCAGCAGTCACACAGGGTCTAGCTCCTACGAGCAGTACTTC. Its translation is CASSHTGSSSYEQYF.

This clone was seen more than once but under ten times. The J gene is TRBJ1-2, the V gene TRBV7-2, with a tentative D call TRBD1 (6 bases). This CDR3 has 15 residues. Germline values: CDR1 SGHTA, CDR2 FQGNSA. V was cut by 3 bases and J by 3 bases, with 14 bases left in between. CDR3 region: CASSFYTKGDYGYTF. DNA for the CDR3: TGTGCCAGCAGCTTTTACACAAAGGGGGACTATGGCTACACCTTC.

The chain combines TRBV27 with TRBJ2-1; possibly TRBD1 for D (5 bases). There are 13 residues in the CDR3. V lost 11 bases and J 7 bases, leaving 18 bases between the germline ends. The germline V gene has CDR1 MNHEY and CDR2 SMNVEV (reference sequence). The CDR3 DNA follows: TGTGCCTCAGGGCAGTCCCACTTTAATGAGCAGTTCTTC. Amino acids: CASGQSHFNEQFF.

This clone was recorded once. As DNA, the CDR3 is TGTGCCAGCAGCCGACCGGGACAATGGGGGTACTATGGCTACACCTTC. Translating it yields CASSRPGQWGYYGYTF. The chain carries TRBV3-1 (or the pseudogene TRBV3-2) and TRBJ1-2, with D possibly TRBD1 on 6 matching bases. This CDR3 region has 16 residues. V was trimmed by 4 bases and J by 3 bases, leaving 18 bases between them. Germline CDR1 is LGHDT and CDR2 is YNNKEL (reference sequence).

In this sample, this clone turned up a few times. This chain links TRBV10-2 with TRBJ2-3; 16 nucleotides match TRBD2. This CDR3 region has 19 residues. Germline V CDR1 and CDR2: WSHSY, SAAADI. V trimming: 0 bases; J trimming: 3 bases; junction bases outside the gene matches: 6. The CDR3 nucleotides are TGCGCCAGCAGTGAGTCAATGGGACTAGCGGGGGGGCTAACAGATACGCAGTATTTT. It codes for CASSESMGLAGGLTDTQYF.

This chain joins TRBV7-2 and TRBJ1-3; D is undetermined. The CDR3 runs to 14 residues. V was shortened by 2 bases and J by 4 bases, with 9 bases between the two germline ends. Germline CDR1 and CDR2: SGHTA and FQGNSA. As DNA, the CDR3 is TGTGCCAGCAGCTTAAGGACGGGAGGAAACACCATATATTTT. Translated, it gives CASSLRTGGNTIYF.

This clone was seen just once. The chain carries TRBV7-2 and TRBJ1-3, with D unclear. V was shortened by 5 bases and J by 0 bases, with 5 bases between the two germline ends. The germline V gene has CDR1 SGHTA and CDR2 FQGNSA. The CDR3 sequence is 13 residues long. In nucleotides, the CDR3 is TGTGCCAGCAGCACAATCTCTGGAAACACCATATATTTT. It encodes CASSTISGNTIYF.

This clone was observed a few times. The J gene is TRBJ2-1, the V gene TRBV18; TRBD1 aligns across 8 bases. The CDR3 has 15 amino acids. CDR1 and CDR2 from the germline V gene are KGHSH and LQKENI. V dropped 0 bases and J dropped 7; count of bases not matched to a gene: 5. CDR3 protein: CASSPPRGLMNEQFF. CDR3 DNA: TGTGCCAGCTCACCACCCAGGGGGCTTATGAATGAGCAGTTCTTC.

This clone was seen only a few times. Other DNA sequences from this sample encode an identical CDR3 as well. This chain joins TRBV13 and TRBJ2-7; no reliable D call. Trimming shortened V by 0 bases and J by 1 base, and 7 bases separated the two germline ends. CDR3 length: 14 residues. Germline V gene data show CDR1 as PRHDT and CDR2 as FYEKMQ (reference sequence). The CDR3 DNA is TGTGCCAGCAGCTTAGGTCCGGTTTCCTACGAGCAGTACTTC. Encoded protein: CASSLGPVSYEQYF.

The chain links TRBV19 to TRBJ2-6; perhaps TRBD1 as D (5 bases). Trimming cost V 6 bases and J 2 bases, with 14 bases left between them. This CDR3 has 16 residues. CDR1 and CDR2 from the germline V gene are LNHDA and SQIVND (reference sequence). This CDR3 is CASSLMTDPGANVLTF. CDR3 DNA sequence: TGTGCCAGTAGCCTAATGACAGACCCTGGGGCCAACGTCCTGACTTTC.

The chain uses TRBV7-2 and TRBJ1-4; D gene ambiguous. This CDR3 region has 13 residues. V gave up 1 base and J gave up 7 bases, with 7 bases separating them. Germline assignment: CDR1 SGHTA and CDR2 FQGNSA. The CDR3 loop reads CASSLDPGEKLFF. CDR3 DNA: TGTGCCAGCAGCTTAGATCCGGGTGAAAAACTGTTTTTT.

V usage is TRBV7-3 and J usage is TRBJ2-1; TRBD2 matches at 10 bases. The CDR3 runs to 16 residues. From germline, CDR1 is SGHTA and CDR2 FQGTGA. The J segment lost 8 bases and the V segment lost 5 bases, leaving 12 bases of the junction unmatched. This CDR3 reads CASSPLAGGRGDEQFF. The CDR3 nucleotides read TGTGCCAGCAGCCCCTTAGCGGGGGGTCGAGGTGATGAGCAGTTCTTC.

This clone was seen a handful of times. This chain links TRBV2 with TRBJ1-1; TRBD1 might be the D (5 bases). This CDR3 is built from 12 residues. Trimming left V 11 bases short and J 2 bases short, with 12 bases between. The V gene's germline CDR1 is SNHLY and CDR2 FYNNEI. In nucleotides, the CDR3 is TGTGCCCGAAGGGGTGGAAACACTGAAGCTTTCTTT. Its protein is CARRGGNTEAFF.

This chain joins TRBV27 and TRBJ1-1, with unresolved D. V was cut by 0 bases and J by 2 bases, with 10 bases left in between. The CDR3 sequence is 15 residues long. CDR1 and CDR2 from the germline V gene are MNHEY and SMNVEV (reference sequence). CDR3 sequence: CASSLSAGINTEAFF. The CDR3 coding sequence is TGTGCCAGCAGTTTATCGGCGGGAATCAACACTGAAGCTTTCTTT.

The chain has TRBV3-1 (or the pseudogene TRBV3-2) and TRBJ1-3, with 8 bases aligning to TRBD1. The CDR3 has 16 residues. Unmatched junction bases numbered 4, after V lost 0 bases and J lost 3 bases. Germline V gene lookup returns CDR1 LGHDT and CDR2 YNNKEL (reference sequence). CDR3 nucleotide sequence: TGTGCCAGCAGCCAAGATGCAGGGGGCTATGGAAACACCATATATTTT. It codes for CASSQDAGGYGNTIYF.

This clone was picked up one time. The chain links TRBV7-6 to TRBJ1-1; tentatively, D is TRBD1 (6 bases). V was cut by 7 bases and J by 4 bases, with 13 bases left in between. Germline V lookup: CDR1 SGHVS, CDR2 FNYEAQ. The CDR3 spans 13 residues. The CDR3 spells CASIRGGGTEAFF. The CDR3 DNA follows: TGTGCCAGCATCCGGGGGGGCGGCACTGAAGCTTTCTTT.

The rearrangement links TRBV28 to TRBJ1-5; D might be TRBD1 (6 bases). The CDR3 is 13 amino acids. V gave up 8 bases and J gave up 3 bases, with 11 bases separating them. In germline, CDR1 is MDHEN, CDR2 SYDVKM. In DNA form, the CDR3 reads TGTGCCAGCTCAGACAGGAACAATCAGCCCCAGCATTTT. This translates into CASSDRNNQPQHF.

The rearrangement links TRBV29-1 to TRBJ1-1; 11 positions match TRBD1. The CDR3 is 15 residues long. Germline lookup yields CDR1 SQVTM and CDR2 ANQGSEA. J was trimmed by 6 bases and V by 6 bases; bases with no gene match: 12. CDR3 region: CSVRRSGTGGPEAFF. In nucleotides, the CDR3 is TGCAGCGTCCGGAGGTCCGGGACAGGGGGTCCTGAAGCTTTCTTT.

V and J are TRBV9 and TRBJ1-1; the match to TRBD1 covers 7 bases. CDR3 length: 15 amino acids. From germline, CDR1 is SGDLS and CDR2 YYNGEE. J lost 0 bases, V lost 2 bases, and 4 bases had no gene match. CDR3 region: CASSVWGQLNTEAFF. In nucleotides, the CDR3 is TGTGCCAGCAGCGTGTGGGGACAGTTGAACACTGAAGCTTTCTTT.

This clone was recorded at least ten times. This chain links TRBV2 with TRBJ1-6; no reliable D call. Deletions cut 6 bases from V and 0 bases from J, with 18 bases between. Germline lookup yields CDR1 SNHLY and CDR2 FYNNEI. The CDR3 sequence is 18 residues long. The DNA for the CDR3 is TGTGCCAGCAGGGCTCACCGCACCGCCAACTCCTATAATTCACCCCTCCACTTT. Protein: CASRAHRTANSYNSPLHF.

This clone was seen only once. This chain connects TRBV5-1 to TRBJ1-4; TRBD1 agrees at 7 bases. This CDR3 is built from 16 residues. J gave up 5 bases and V 3 bases, and 10 bases lay outside the gene matches. CDR1 and CDR2 from the germline V gene are SGHRS and YFSETQ. The CDR3, as DNA: TGCGCCAGCAGCTCACAGGGGAAGGGGGGCAATGAAAAACTGTTTTTT. Translation gives CASSSQGKGGNEKLFF.

V gene TRBV27 combines with J gene TRBJ2-2; D possibly corresponds to TRBD2 (5 bases). The V and J ends lost 4 bases and 7 bases respectively, with 10 bases between them. The germline V gene has CDR1 MNHEY and CDR2 SMNVEV (reference sequence). The CDR3 contains 13 residues. Here the CDR3 DNA reads TGTGCCAGCAGTTCCGGGGATATCGGGGAGCTGTTTTTT. Translated: CASSSGDIGELFF.

The J gene is TRBJ2-1, the V gene TRBV18, with 11 bases that match TRBD2. This CDR3 comprises 15 residues. After removal of 4 bases from V and 3 bases from J, the junction contained 2 bases not matched to a gene. Germline V CDR1 and CDR2: KGHSH, LQKENI. CDR3 residues: CASSLSGGDYNEQFF. CDR3 sequence (DNA): TGTGCCAGCTCACTTAGCGGGGGGGACTACAATGAGCAGTTCTTC.

A few counts support this clone. V is TRBV13 and J is TRBJ2-3, with D possibly TRBD2 on 6 matching bases. Trimming removed 5 bases from V and 5 bases from J, with 17 bases in between. Germline CDR1 reads PRHDT; CDR2 reads FYEKMQ (reference sequence). The CDR3 totals 15 residues. The CDR3 region is CASSDPVPGGDTQYF. CDR3 sequence (DNA): TGTGCCAGCAGCGATCCAGTCCCCGGGGGAGATACGCAGTATTTT.